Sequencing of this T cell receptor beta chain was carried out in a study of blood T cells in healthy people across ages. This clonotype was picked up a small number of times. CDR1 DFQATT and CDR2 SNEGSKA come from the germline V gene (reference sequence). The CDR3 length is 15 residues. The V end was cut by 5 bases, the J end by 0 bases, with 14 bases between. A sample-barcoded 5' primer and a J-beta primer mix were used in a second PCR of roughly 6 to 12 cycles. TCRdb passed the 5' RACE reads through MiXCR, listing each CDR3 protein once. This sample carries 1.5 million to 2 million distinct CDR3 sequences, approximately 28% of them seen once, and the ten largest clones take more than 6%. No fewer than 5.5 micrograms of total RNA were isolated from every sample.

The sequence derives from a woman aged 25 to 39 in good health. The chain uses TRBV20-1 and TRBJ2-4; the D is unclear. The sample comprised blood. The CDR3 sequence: CSAPVGLEAKNIQYF. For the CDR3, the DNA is TGCAGTGCTCCGGTCGGATTGGAAGCCAAAAACATTCAGTACTTC.